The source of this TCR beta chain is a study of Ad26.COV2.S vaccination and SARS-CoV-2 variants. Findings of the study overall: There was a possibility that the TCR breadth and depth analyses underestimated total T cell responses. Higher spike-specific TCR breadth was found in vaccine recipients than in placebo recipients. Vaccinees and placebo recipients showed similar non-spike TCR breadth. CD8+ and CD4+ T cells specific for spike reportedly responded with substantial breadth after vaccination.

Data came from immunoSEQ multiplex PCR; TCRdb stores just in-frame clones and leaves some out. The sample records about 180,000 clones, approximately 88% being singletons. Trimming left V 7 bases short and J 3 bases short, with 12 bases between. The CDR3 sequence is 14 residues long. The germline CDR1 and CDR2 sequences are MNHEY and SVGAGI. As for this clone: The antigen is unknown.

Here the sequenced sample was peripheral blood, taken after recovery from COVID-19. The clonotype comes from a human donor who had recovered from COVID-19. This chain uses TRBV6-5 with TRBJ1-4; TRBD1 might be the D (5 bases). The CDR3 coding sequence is TGTGCCAGCACTATGGGGGGGGCTAATGAAAAACTGTTTTTT. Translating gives CASTMGGANEKLFF.